What follows describes a single T cell receptor beta chain. This sample stems from a study of technical replicates of blood from a handful of donors. CDR3 length: 17 amino acids. V lost 7 bases and J lost 0, with 21 bases in between. CDR1 and CDR2 from the germline V gene are LNHDA and SQIVND (reference sequence). Sequencing was performed with immunoSEQ multiplex PCR; in TCRdb, only in-frame clones are kept and a portion is missing. The sample lists around 93,000 clones, approximately 95% occurring once. Sample: T cells isolated from PBMCs. The chain employs TRBV19 and TRBJ1-1, with D unresolved. This receptor was obtained from a human donor in good health. CDR3 protein: CASKRGLADPMNTEAFF. The DNA of the CDR3 is TGTGCCAGTAAACGCGGTTTGGCGGATCCCATGAACACTGAAGCTTTCTTT.